Listed below are T cell receptor beta chains from one sample, sequenced in a study of blood T cells in healthy people across ages. TCRdb analysed the 5' RACE reads with MiXCR anew, one entry per CDR3 protein. The sample records 720,000 or so distinct CDR3 sequences, over 40% being singletons. The sample taken for sequencing was blood. The receptor source for this set is a man older than 75 in good health. CDR3s leave out the opening cysteine and the closing phenylalanine or tryptophan.

V: TRBV5-1; length: 14; J: TRBJ2-1; CDR3: ASSVQTGVSYNEQF
V: TRBV7-2; length: 12; J: TRBJ2-6; CDR3: ASTPGPGANVLT
V: TRBV7-2; length: 12; J: TRBJ1-2; CDR3: ASSWGGPEHGYT
V: TRBV30; length: 13; J: TRBJ2-1; CDR3: AWSATGSVIGEQF
V: TRBV7-9; length: 12; J: TRBJ1-6; CDR3: ASSLPGTSSLLH
V: TRBV6-1; length: 12; J: TRBJ2-5; CDR3: ASSLGRSAETQY
V: TRBV29-1; length: 11; J: TRBJ2-4; CDR3: SVDLQGRDIQY
V: TRBV20-1; length: 12; J: TRBJ2-2; CDR3: SAKLGGAAGELF
V: TRBV3-1; length: 13; J: TRBJ2-4; CDR3: ASSQDFRGVAGEY
V: TRBV7-6; length: 13; J: TRBJ2-1; CDR3: ASSFDQPPYNEQF
V: TRBV20-1; length: 11; J: TRBJ1-2; CDR3: SARDRAGNGYT
V: TRBV4-3; length: 7; J: TRBJ2-7; CDR3: ARGYEQY
V: TRBV3-1; length: 12; J: TRBJ1-4; CDR3: ASSPRTSNEKLF
V: TRBV7-2; length: 12; J: TRBJ2-3; CDR3: ASKLAGLADTQY
V: TRBV5-5; length: 15; J: TRBJ2-2; CDR3: ASSPSGGGTNTGELF
V: TRBV29-1; length: 10; J: TRBJ1-2; CDR3: SVSTSISGYT
V: TRBV7-3; length: 13; J: TRBJ2-3; CDR3: ASSSTSGRADTQY
V: TRBV5-1; length: 13; J: TRBJ2-1; CDR3: ASRKGLAGANEQF
V: TRBV12-3/TRBV12-4; length: 14; J: TRBJ2-5; CDR3: ASKAIGTGDQETQY
V: TRBV6-1; length: 8; J: TRBJ2-3; CDR3: ASSEAQQY
V: TRBV4-2; length: 15; J: TRBJ1-1; CDR3: ASSQDRSGRMNTEAF
V: TRBV29-1; length: 11; J: TRBJ2-3; CDR3: SAAIGPTDTQY
V: TRBV29-1; length: 12; J: TRBJ2-7; CDR3: SGGGLAGNNEQY
V: TRBV10-3; length: 9; J: TRBJ1-1; CDR3: ASGTGGEAF
V: TRBV20-1; length: 10; J: TRBJ1-2; CDR3: SVPGWDYGYT
V: TRBV5-5; length: 12; J: TRBJ1-4; CDR3: ASSLLQPNEKLF
V: TRBV7-2; length: 11; J: TRBJ1-2; CDR3: ASSLSGVVGYT
V: TRBV7-2; length: 13; J: TRBJ2-7; CDR3: ASSDGTVTNNEQY
V: TRBV5-1; length: 12; J: TRBJ2-7; CDR3: ASSVQQTAYEQY
V: TRBV28; length: 11; J: TRBJ2-4; CDR3: ASSARTRNIQY
V: TRBV12-3/TRBV12-4; length: 12; J: TRBJ1-1; CDR3: ASSLVGRYTEAF
V: TRBV6-6; length: 12; J: TRBJ2-1; CDR3: ASSLQGLAPEQF
V: TRBV4-3; length: 13; J: TRBJ2-3; CDR3: ASSTSAGGRDTQY
V: TRBV9; length: 13; J: TRBJ2-7; CDR3: ASSPRTSGAGEQY
V: TRBV28; length: 10; J: TRBJ1-2; CDR3: ASSTTAYGYT
V: TRBV20-1; length: 13; J: TRBJ2-4; CDR3: SARDRENPKNIQY
V: TRBV7-9; length: 12; J: TRBJ1-6; CDR3: ASSRDRVGSPLH
V: TRBV12-3/TRBV12-4; length: 16; J: TRBJ2-6; CDR3: ASSLALMAGPGANVLT
V: TRBV24-1; length: 13; J: TRBJ2-2; CDR3: ATSPGQMNTGELF
V: TRBV7-9; length: 9; J: TRBJ2-1; CDR3: ASSLTLEQF
V: TRBV7-2; length: 13; J: .; CDR3: ACSLISQLRETQY